The source of this TCR beta chain is a study of blood T cell repertoires in COVID-19. Germline lookup yields CDR1 LGHDT and CDR2 YNNKEL (reference sequence). This CDR3 region has 17 residues. Unmatched junction bases numbered 7, after V lost 4 bases and J lost 4 bases. The data were produced by immunoSEQ multiplex PCR, yet TCRdb's version contains in-frame clones alone and is incomplete. The sample has 90,000 to 130,000 clones; roughly 80% are singletons. The TCR was taken from a man in his 70s with acute or convalescent COVID-19. V and J are TRBV3-1 (or the pseudogene TRBV3-2) and TRBJ2-7, with 16 nucleotides matching TRBD2. Sample: peripheral blood. DNA for the CDR3: TGTGCCAGCAGCCTCCGAGGGACTAGCGGGAGGGTGTACGAGCAGTACTTC. As protein: CASSLRGTSGRVYEQYF.